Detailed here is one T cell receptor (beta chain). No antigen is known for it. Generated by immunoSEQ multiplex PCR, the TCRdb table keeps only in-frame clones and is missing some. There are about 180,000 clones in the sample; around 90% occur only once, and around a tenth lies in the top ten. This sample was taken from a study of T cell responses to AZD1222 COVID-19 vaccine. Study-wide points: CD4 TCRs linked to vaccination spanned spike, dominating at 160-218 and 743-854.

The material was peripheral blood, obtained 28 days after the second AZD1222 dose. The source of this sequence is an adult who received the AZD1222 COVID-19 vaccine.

The chain's CDR3 is CASSLGSGSTEAFF. In DNA, the CDR3 is TGTGCCAGCAGCTTAGGATCCGGGTCCACTGAAGCTTTCTTT. The chain employs TRBV11-2 and TRBJ1-1, with D unclear. Per the germline V gene, CDR1 is SGHAT and CDR2 is FQNNGV. The germline V and J ends were trimmed by 1 base and 4 bases, with 10 bases remaining between them. This CDR3 contains 14 residues. The complete variable domain, with remaining parts taken from reference TRBV11-2 and TRBJ1-1, reads EAGVAQSPRYKIIEKRQSVAFWCNPISGHATLYWYQQILGQGPKLLIQFQNNGVVDDSQLPKDRFSAERLKGVDSTLKIQPAKLEDSAVYLCASSLGSGSTEAFFGQGTRLTVV.